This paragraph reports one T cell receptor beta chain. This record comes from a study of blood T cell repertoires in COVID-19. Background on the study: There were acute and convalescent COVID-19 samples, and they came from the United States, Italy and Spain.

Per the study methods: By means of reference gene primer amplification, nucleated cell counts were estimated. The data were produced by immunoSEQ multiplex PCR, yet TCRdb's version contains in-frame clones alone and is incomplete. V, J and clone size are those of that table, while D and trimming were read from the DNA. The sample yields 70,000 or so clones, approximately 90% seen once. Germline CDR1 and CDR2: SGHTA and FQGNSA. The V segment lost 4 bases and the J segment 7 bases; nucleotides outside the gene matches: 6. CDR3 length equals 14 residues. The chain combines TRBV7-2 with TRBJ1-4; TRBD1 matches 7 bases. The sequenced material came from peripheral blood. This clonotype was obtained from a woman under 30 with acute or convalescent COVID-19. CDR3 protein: CASSYSRDSEKLFF. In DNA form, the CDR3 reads TGTGCCAGCAGCTACAGCCGGGACAGTGAAAAACTGTTTTTT. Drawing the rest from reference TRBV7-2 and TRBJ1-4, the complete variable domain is GAGVSQSPSNKVTEKGKDVELRCDPISGHTALYWYRQSLGQGLEFLIYFQGNSAPDKSGLPSDRFSAERTGGSVSTLTIQRTQQEDSAVYLCASSYSRDSEKLFFGSGTQLSVL.